This T cell receptor beta chain was identified in a study of blood T cells in healthy people across ages. Broader study findings: Nothing was known about donor CMV status, and this possibly confounded expanded clonotype changes.

Sample-barcoded 5' priming and a J-beta primer mix drove a second PCR of roughly 6 to 12 cycles. Each of the cDNA molecules was tagged by a template-switch adaptor with 12 random nucleotides. A minimum of 3 million CDR3-containing paired-end reads was obtained for each sample. TCRdb reprocessed the 5' RACE reads with MiXCR, giving one entry per CDR3 protein. The data hold about 620,000 distinct CDR3 sequences, with around 21% observed a single time. The V gene's germline CDR1 is ENHRY and CDR2 SYGVKD. The CDR3 sequence is 15 residues long. The V and J ends lost 4 bases and 5 bases, in that order; junction bases with no gene match: 9. Turning to this clonotype: No antigen is known for it.

Isolating PBMCs gave at least 6.5 million of these cells per sample. The clonotype was recovered from a man in his 70s in good health. Source material: blood. This sequence joins TRBV10-3 and TRBJ2-3, with 7 nucleotides matching TRBD1. CDR3 loop: CAISGSTGNQDTQYF. CDR3 DNA: TGTGCCATCAGTGGATCGACAGGGAATCAAGATACGCAGTATTTT.